The clone carrying this T cell receptor (beta chain) was detected only a few times. Antigen unknown. The sample is drawn from a study of sequential checkpoint blockade in melanoma. The wider study: About 89 pretreatment tumor DNA samples were TCRβ immunosequenced. After nivolumab or ipilimumab alone, approximately 22 patients had week-13 rebiopsies. Findings of the study overall: About 30 times likelier clinical benefit followed increased tumor T-cell fraction and clonality.

The CDR3 length is 14 residues. The V gene's germline CDR1 is WSHSY and CDR2 SAAADI. V dropped 3 bases and J dropped 1 base, with 9 bases sitting between them. Noted treatment: randomized to nivolumab then ipilimumab (arm A) or the reverse (arm B). Only in-frame clones appear in the TCRdb table, and some are missing; sequencing was by immunoSEQ multiplex PCR. The data show 2,500 or so clones, about 30% seen once. The V and J genes are TRBV10-2 and TRBJ1-1; D is unresolved. The clonotype originates from a human donor with melanoma. The specimen was tumor tissue (inferred from file names), collected from a patient given nivolumab and ipilimumab in sequence. Here the CDR3 reads CASSDRVRNTEAFF. The CDR3 coding sequence is TGCGCCAGCAGTGATCGGGTCCGGAACACTGAAGCTTTCTTT.